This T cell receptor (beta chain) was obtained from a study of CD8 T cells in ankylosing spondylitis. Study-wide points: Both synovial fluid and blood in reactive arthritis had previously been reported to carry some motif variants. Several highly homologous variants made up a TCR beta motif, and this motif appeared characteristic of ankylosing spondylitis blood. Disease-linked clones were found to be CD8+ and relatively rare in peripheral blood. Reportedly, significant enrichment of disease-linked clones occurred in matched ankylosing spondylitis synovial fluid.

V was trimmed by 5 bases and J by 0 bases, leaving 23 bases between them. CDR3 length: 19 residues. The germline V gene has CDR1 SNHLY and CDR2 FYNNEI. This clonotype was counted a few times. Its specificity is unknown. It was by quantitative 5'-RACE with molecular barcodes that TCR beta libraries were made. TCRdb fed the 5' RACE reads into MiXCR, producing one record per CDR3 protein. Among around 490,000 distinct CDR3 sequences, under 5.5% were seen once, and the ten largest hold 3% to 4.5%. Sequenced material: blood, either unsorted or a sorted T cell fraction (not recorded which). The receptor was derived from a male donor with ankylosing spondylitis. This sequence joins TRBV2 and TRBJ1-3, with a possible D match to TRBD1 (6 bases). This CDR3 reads CASSLQTIIGGRSGNTIYF. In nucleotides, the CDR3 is TGTGCCAGCAGTTTACAAACCATAATAGGGGGACGCTCTGGAAACACCATATATTTT.